This TCR beta chain was found in a study of blood T cell repertoires in COVID-19. Turning to the study itself: Acute and convalescent COVID-19 specimens originated in the United States, Italy and Spain.

This clone occurred once. Authors' processing steps: Counts of nucleated cells, estimated from reference gene primer amplification, were obtained. Only in-frame clones appear in the TCRdb table, and some are missing; sequencing was by immunoSEQ multiplex PCR. Clone size and V and J calls were adopted from that table, with D and trimming inferred from the DNA. The data show roughly 200,000 clones, about 85% seen once. Recruits, aged about 18 to 89 years, lived in 24 US areas. Two consecutive negative NP/OP PCR tests, clearance, or resolved symptoms defined Cohort 3 recovery. This receptor was obtained from a woman aged 25 to 39 who had recovered from COVID-19. The sequencing sample was made of PBMCs or T cells enriched from blood (not recorded which).

CDR3 loop: CASSFAGGPNTGELFF. CDR3 sequence (DNA): TGTGCCAGCAGTTTCGCGGGAGGACCGAACACCGGGGAGCTGTTTTTT. This chain uses TRBV27 with TRBJ2-2, with 8 bases aligning to TRBD2. The V gene's germline CDR1 is MNHEY and CDR2 SMNVEV (reference sequence). V was pared by 3 bases and J by 0 bases, with 3 bases of the junction left unmatched. This CDR3 comprises 16 residues.